This T cell receptor beta chain was recovered during a study of T cell changes during pregnancy in multiple sclerosis. Using immunoSEQ multiplex PCR, the repertoire was profiled, and TCRdb retains in-frame clones only, with some absent. The sample has about 75,000 clones; around 89% are singletons. Trimming removed 3 bases from V and 4 bases from J, with 13 bases in between. The CDR3 is made up of 14 amino acids. The germline V gene encodes CDR1 SGDLS and CDR2 YYNGEE. Here the sequenced sample was peripheral blood, taken in the first trimester of pregnancy. This TCR derives from a female donor in good health, enrolled as a control in a pregnancy study. This chain uses TRBV9 with TRBJ1-2; D is perhaps TRBD1 (6 bases). The CDR3 DNA is TGTGCCAGCAGCGGTTCGGGGGGCAGCTATGGCTACACCTTC. Translation: CASSGSGGSYGYTF.